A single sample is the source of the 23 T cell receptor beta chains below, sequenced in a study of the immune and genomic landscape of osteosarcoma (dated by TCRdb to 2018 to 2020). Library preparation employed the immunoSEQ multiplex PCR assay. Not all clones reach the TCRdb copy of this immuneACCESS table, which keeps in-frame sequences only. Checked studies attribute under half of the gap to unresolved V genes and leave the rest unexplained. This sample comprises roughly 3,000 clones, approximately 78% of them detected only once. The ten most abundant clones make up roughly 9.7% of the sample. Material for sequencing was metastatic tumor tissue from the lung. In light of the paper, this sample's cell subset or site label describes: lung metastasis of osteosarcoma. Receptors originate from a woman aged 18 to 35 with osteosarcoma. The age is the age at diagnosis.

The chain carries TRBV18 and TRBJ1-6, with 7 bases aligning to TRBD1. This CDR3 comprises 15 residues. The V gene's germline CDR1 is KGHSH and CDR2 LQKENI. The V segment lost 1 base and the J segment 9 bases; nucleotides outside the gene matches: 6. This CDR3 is CASSPRGQGGSPLHF. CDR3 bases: TGTGCCAGCTCACCACGAGGTCAGGGGGGTTCACCCCTCCACTTT.

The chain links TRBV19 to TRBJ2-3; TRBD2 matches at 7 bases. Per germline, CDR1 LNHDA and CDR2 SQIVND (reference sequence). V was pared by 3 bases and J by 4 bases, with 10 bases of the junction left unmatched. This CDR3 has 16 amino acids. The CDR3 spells CASSMGGESWSDTQYF. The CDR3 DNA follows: TGTGCCAGTAGTATGGGGGGGGAGTCATGGTCAGATACGCAGTATTTT.

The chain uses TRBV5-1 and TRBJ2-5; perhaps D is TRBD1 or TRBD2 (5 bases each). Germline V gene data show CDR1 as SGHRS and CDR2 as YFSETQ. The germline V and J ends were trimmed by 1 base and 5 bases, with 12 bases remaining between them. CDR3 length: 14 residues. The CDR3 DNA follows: TGCGCCAGCAGCTTGTCGGGGCCCCGGGAGACCCAGTACTTC. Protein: CASSLSGPRETQYF.

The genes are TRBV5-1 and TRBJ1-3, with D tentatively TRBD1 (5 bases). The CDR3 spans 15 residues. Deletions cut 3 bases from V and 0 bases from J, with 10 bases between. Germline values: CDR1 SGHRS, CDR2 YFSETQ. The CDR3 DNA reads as TGCGCCAGCAGCTCGGGACCGACCTCTGGAAACACCATATATTTT. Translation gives CASSSGPTSGNTIYF.

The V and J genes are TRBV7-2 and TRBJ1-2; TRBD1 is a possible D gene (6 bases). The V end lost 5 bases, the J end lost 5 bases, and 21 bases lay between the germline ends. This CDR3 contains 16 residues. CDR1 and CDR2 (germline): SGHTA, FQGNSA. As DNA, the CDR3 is TGTGCCAGCAGCCCCCCGTCCGGGGGGGGGACATATGGCTACACCTTC. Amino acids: CASSPPSGGGTYGYTF.

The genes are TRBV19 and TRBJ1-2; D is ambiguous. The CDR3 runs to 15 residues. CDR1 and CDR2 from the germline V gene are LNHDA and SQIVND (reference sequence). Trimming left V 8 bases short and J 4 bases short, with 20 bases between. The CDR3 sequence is CASGRGGTTAYGYTF. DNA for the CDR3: TGTGCCAGTGGCCGTGGAGGAACCACCGCCTATGGCTACACCTTC.

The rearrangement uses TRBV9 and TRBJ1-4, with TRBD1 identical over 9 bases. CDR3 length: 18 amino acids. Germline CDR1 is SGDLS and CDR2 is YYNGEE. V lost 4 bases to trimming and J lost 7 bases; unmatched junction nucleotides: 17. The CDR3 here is CASSPPRSRDRETEKLFF. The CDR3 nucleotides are TGTGCCAGCAGCCCACCCCGTTCTCGGGACAGGGAAACTGAAAAACTGTTTTTT. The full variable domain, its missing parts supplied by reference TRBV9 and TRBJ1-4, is DSGVTQTPKHLITATGQRVTLRCSPRSGDLSVYWYQQSLDQGLQFLIQYYNGEERAKGNILERFSAQQFPDLHSELNLSSLELGDSALYFCASSPPRSRDRETEKLFFGSGTQLSVL.

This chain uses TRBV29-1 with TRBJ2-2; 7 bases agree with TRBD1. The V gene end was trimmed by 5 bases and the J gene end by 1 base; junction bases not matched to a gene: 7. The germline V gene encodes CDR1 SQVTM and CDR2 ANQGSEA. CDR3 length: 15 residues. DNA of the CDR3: TGCAGCGTTAGGACAGGAACCTTGAACACCGGGGAGCTGTTTTTT. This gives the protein CSVRTGTLNTGELFF.

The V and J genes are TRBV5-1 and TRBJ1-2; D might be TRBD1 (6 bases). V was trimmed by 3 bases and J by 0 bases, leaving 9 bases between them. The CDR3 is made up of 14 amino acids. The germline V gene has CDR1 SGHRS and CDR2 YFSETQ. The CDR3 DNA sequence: TGCGCCAGCAGCTCCGGACAGACTAACTATGGCTACACCTTC. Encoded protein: CASSSGQTNYGYTF.

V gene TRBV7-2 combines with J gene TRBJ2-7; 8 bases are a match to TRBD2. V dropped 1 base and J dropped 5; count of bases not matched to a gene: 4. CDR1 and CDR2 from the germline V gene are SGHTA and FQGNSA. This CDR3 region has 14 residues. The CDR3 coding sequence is TGTGCCAGCAGCTTAGGAAGTAGCGGGGACGAGCAGTACGTC. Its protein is CASSLGSSGDEQYV.

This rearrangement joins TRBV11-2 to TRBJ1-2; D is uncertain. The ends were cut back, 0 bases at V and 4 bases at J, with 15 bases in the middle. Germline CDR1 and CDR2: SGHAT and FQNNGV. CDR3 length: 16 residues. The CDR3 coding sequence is TGTGCCAGCAGCTTAGAAGGGTTTGTGGCCGGCTATGGCTACACCTTC. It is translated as CASSLEGFVAGYGYTF.

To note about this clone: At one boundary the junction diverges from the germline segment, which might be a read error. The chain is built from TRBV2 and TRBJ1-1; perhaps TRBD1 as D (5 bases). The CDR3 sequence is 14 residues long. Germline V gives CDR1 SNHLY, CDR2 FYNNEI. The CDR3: CASSEAGMNTEAFF. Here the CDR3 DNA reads TGTGCCAGCAGCGAAGCAGGGATGAACACTGAAGCTTTCTTT.

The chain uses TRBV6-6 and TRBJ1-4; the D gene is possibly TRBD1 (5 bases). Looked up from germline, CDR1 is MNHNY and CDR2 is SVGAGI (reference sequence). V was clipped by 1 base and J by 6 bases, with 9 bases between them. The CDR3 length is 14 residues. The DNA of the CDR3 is TGTGCCAGCAGTTACTGGGGCTTGGATGAAAAACTGTTTTTT. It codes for CASSYWGLDEKLFF.

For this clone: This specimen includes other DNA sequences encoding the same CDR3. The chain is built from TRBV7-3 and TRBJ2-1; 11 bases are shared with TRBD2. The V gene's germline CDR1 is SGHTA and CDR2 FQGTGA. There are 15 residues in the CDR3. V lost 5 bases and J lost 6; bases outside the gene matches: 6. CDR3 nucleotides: TGTGCCAGCAGCCCGCATAGCGGGGGGGCCAATGAGCAGTTCTTC. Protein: CASSPHSGGANEQFF.

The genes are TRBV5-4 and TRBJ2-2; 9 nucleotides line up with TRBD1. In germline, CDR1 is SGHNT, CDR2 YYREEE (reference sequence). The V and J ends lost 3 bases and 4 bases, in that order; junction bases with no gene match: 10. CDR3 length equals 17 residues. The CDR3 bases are TGTGCCAGCAGCTGGGGGTTACAGGGGGCGGCCACCGGGGAGCTGTTTTTT. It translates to CASSWGLQGAATGELFF.

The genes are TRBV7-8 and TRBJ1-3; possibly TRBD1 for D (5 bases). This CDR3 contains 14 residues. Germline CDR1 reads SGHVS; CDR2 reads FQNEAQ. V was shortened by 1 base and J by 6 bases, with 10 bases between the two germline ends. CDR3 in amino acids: CASSLEAGLNTIYF. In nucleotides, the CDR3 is TGTGCCAGCAGCTTAGAAGCAGGGCTAAACACCATATATTTT.

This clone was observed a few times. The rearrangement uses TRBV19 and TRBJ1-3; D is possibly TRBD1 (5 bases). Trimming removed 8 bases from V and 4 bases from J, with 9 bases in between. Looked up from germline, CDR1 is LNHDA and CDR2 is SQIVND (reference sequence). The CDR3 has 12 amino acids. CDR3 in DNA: TGTGCCAGTTGGGGGATGGGAAACACCATATATTTT. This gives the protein CASWGMGNTIYF.

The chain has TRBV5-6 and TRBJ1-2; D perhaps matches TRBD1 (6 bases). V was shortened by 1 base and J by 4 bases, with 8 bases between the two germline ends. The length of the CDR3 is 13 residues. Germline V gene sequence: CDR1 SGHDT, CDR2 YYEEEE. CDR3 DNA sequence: TGTGCCAGCAGCTTGACAGGGTCCTATGGCTACACCTTC. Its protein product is CASSLTGSYGYTF.

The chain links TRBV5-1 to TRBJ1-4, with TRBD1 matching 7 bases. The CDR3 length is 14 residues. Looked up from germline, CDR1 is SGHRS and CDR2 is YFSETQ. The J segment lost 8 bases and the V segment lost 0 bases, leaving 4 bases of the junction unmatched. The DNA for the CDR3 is TGCGCCAGCAGCTTGGGTGACAGGGCGGAAAAACTGTTTTTT. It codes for CASSLGDRAEKLFF. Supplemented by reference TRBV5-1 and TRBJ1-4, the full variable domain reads KAGVTQTPRYLIKTRGQQVTLSCSPISGHRSVSWYQQTPGQGLQFLFEYFSETQRNKGNFPGRFSGRQFSNSRSEMNVSTLELGDSALYLCASSLGDRAEKLFFGSGTQLSVL.

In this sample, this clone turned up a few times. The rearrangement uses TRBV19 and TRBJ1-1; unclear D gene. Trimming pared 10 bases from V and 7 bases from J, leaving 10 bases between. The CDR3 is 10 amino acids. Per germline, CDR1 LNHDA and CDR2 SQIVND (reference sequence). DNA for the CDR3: TGTGCCACTCAGTCGGGTGAAGCTTTCTTT. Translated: CATQSGEAFF.

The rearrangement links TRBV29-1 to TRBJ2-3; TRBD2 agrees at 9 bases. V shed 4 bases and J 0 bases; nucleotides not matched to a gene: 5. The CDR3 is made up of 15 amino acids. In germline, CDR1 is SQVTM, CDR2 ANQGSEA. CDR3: CSVVGLAGSTDTQYF. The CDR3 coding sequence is TGCAGCGTTGTAGGGCTAGCGGGAAGCACAGATACGCAGTATTTT.

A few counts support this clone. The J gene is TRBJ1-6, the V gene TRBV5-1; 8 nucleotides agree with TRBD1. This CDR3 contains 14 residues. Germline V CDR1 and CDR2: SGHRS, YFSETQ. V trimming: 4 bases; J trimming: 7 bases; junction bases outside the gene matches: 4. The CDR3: CASSLQGENSPLHF. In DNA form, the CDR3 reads TGCGCCAGCAGCCTACAGGGGGAGAATTCACCCCTCCACTTT.

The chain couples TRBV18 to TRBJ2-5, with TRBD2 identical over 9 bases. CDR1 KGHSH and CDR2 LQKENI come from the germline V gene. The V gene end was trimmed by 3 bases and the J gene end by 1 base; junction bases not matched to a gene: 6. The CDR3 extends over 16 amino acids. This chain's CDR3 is CASSPWASGVQETQYF. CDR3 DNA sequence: TGTGCCAGCTCACCTTGGGCTAGCGGGGTCCAAGAGACCCAGTACTTC.